The clone carrying this T cell receptor (beta chain) has at least ten counts. Criteria for exclusion of patients were uncontrolled infection, other autoimmune disease, pregnancy or lactation. The data were taken from a study of T cells in Graves' hyperthyroidism and ophthalmopathy. There were TCR beta CDR3 regions amplified from RNA transcripts. HTBI primers drove first-round RT-PCR of the TCR CDR3. TCRdb passed the multiplex PCR reads through MiXCR, listing each CDR3 protein once. This table has 400,000 to 550,000 distinct CDR3 sequences, around 14% appearing once. V was clipped by 4 bases and J by 6 bases, with 18 bases between them. CDR3 size: 14 residues. Germline values: CDR1 DFQATT, CDR2 SNEGSKA (reference sequence).

Source material: blood. This clonotype was sampled from a woman aged 18-29 years with Graves' hyperthyroidism. The J gene is TRBJ1-2, the V gene TRBV20-1; TRBD1 might be the D (6 bases). Here the CDR3 DNA reads TGCAGTGCTACCGACCCTGGGGGCGCAGATGGCTACACCTTC. Protein sequence: CSATDPGGADGYTF.